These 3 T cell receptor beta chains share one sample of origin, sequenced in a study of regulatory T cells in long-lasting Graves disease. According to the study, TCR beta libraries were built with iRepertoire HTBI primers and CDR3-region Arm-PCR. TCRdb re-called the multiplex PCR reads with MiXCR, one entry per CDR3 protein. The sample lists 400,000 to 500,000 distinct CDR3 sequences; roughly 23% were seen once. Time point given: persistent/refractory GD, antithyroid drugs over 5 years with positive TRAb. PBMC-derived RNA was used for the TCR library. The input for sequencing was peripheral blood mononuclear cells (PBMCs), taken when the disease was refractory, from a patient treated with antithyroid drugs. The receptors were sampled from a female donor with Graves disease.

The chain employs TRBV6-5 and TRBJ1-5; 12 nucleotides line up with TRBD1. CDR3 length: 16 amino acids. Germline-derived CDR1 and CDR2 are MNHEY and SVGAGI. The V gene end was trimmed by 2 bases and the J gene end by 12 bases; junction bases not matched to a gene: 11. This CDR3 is CASSYTSGDRGPLQHF. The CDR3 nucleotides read TGTGCCAGCAGTTACACCTCCGGGGACAGGGGGCCCCTCCAGCATTTT.

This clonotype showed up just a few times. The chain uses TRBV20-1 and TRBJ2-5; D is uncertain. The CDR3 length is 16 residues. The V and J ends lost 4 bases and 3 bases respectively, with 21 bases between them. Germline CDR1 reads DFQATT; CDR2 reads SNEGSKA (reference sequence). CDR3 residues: CSATLNPSIGEETQYF. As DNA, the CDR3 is TGCAGTGCTACCCTTAACCCGTCCATTGGAGAAGAGACCCAGTACTTC.

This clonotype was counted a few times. CDR3 nucleotide sequence: TGCAGTGCTAGCGGGAGTCACGACGAGCAGTACTTC. This codes for CSASGSHDEQYF. The chain couples TRBV20-1 to TRBJ2-7; TRBD2 might be the D (6 bases). The CDR3 has 12 residues. CDR1 and CDR2 (germline): DFQATT, SNEGSKA (reference sequence). V was trimmed by 3 bases and J by 5 bases, leaving 11 bases between them.